This is a list of T cell receptor beta chains from one sample in a study of technical replicates of blood from several donors. Generated by immunoSEQ multiplex PCR, the TCRdb table keeps only in-frame clones and is missing some. The profile covers more than 90,000 clones, with around 95% appearing a single time and 0.3% to 0.35% taken by the ten largest. The sequencing input was T cells isolated from PBMCs. These receptors were obtained from a human donor in good health. CDR3s include the opening cysteine and the closing phenylalanine or tryptophan. Each record gives: clone size, V gene, J gene, D gene, CDR3 protein, CDR3 DNA. The D gene is left open where the match is weak. For some rows the clone size is stated as once, few or many, or as a class when expanded; others skip it.

>NA|TRBV5-1|TRBJ2-7|TRBD1
CASSSGQSSPADEQYF
TGCGCCAGCAGCTCGGGACAGTCTAGCCCTGCCGACGAGCAGTACTTC
>NA|TRBV2|TRBJ1-1|TRBD1
CANRDRGQLGAEAFF
TGTGCCAACCGGGACAGGGGGCAGCTGGGGGCTGAAGCTTTCTTT
>NA|TRBV9|TRBJ2-2|TRBD2
CASSNEREVDTGELFF
TGTGCCAGCAGCAATGAGCGGGAGGTTGACACCGGGGAGCTGTTTTTT
>NA|TRBV5-8|TRBJ2-1|TRBD1
CASSFRTGPPDEQFF
TGTGCCAGCAGCTTCAGGACAGGGCCCCCCGATGAGCAGTTCTTC
>once|TRBV30|TRBJ1-5|NA
CAWSVLPRVSNQPQHF
TGTGCCTGGAGTGTACTCCCGAGGGTAAGCAATCAGCCCCAGCATTTT
>NA|TRBV7-8|TRBJ2-5|NA
CASDQGRTEETQYF
TGTGCCAGCGACCAGGGAAGAACCGAGGAGACCCAGTACTTC
>NA|TRBV9|TRBJ2-5|TRBD1
CASSPPGQGATQYF
TGTGCCAGCAGTCCTCCGGGACAGGGGGCGACCCAGTACTTC
>NA|TRBV4-2|TRBJ1-1|NA
CASSPAGAEAFF
TGTGCCAGCAGCCCAGCGGGGGCTGAAGCTTTCTTT
>once|TRBV21-1|TRBJ2-5|NA
CASTNSGEETQYF
TGTGCCAGCACCAACTCGGGAGAAGAGACCCAGTACTTC
>NA|TRBV9|TRBJ2-7|TRBD1
CASSARDRVHEQYF
TGTGCCAGCAGCGCCCGGGACAGGGTACACGAGCAGTACTTC
>NA|TRBV6-1|TRBJ1-2|TRBD1
CASSNRGFNGYTF
TGTGCCAGCAGTAACAGGGGATTCAATGGCTACACCTTC
>NA|TRBV6-5|TRBJ2-1|TRBD2
CASSYFGTSGNEQFF
TGTGCCAGCAGTTACTTTGGGACTAGCGGGAATGAGCAGTTCTTC
>NA|TRBV7-2|TRBJ2-3|NA
CASSLVREPHGTDTQYF
TGTGCCAGCAGCTTAGTCAGGGAACCCCATGGCACAGATACGCAGTATTTT
>NA|TRBV18|TRBJ2-1|TRBD1
CASSDETGGPYNEQFF
TGTGCCAGCTCAGACGAGACAGGGGGCCCCTACAATGAGCAGTTCTTC
>NA|TRBV23-1|TRBJ1-2|NA
CASSQSPQGRKGSYGYTF
TGCGCCAGCAGTCAATCCCCCCAAGGGAGGAAGGGCTCCTATGGCTACACCTTC
>NA|TRBV6-5|TRBJ2-7|NA
CASRRDSEVGYEQYF
TGTGCCAGCAGGCGGGACAGCGAAGTTGGCTACGAGCAGTACTTC